These 4 T cell receptor beta chains share one sample of origin, sequenced in a study of T cell responses to AZD1222 COVID-19 vaccine (dated by TCRdb to 2020 to 2022). Libraries came from the immunoSEQ multiplex PCR assay. In TCRdb, the immuneACCESS table is reduced to in-frame sequences with V and J assigned. These tables do not hold every clone; where another copy was compared, an unresolved V gene accounts for under half, and the others remain unexplained. In this sample the table shows around 89,000 clones, roughly 90% of which occur a single time. The top ten clones comprise more than 5% of the sample. The time point label, read with the paper, signifies: about 28 days (+/-7) after the second vaccine dose. The sample in question was peripheral blood, obtained 28 days after the second AZD1222 dose. Every receptor here comes from an adult who received the AZD1222 COVID-19 vaccine.

This rearrangement joins TRBV13 to TRBJ1-5; TRBD1 agrees at 7 bases. Germline assignment: CDR1 PRHDT and CDR2 FYEKMQ (reference sequence). V lost 4 bases to trimming and J lost 6 bases; unmatched junction nucleotides: 9. The CDR3 sequence is 15 residues long. CDR3 nucleotides: TGTGCCAGCAGCTCAAGGGACAGCCCCGGTCAGCCCCAGCATTTT. Residues: CASSSRDSPGQPQHF.

This sequence joins TRBV19 and TRBJ2-4, with D hard to call. The CDR3 sequence is 14 residues long. Germline CDR1 is LNHDA and CDR2 is SQIVND (reference sequence). Trimming pared 4 bases from V and 0 bases from J, leaving 7 bases between. This CDR3 reads CASSTRTAKNIQYF. Written as DNA, the CDR3 is TGTGCCAGTAGTACCCGGACAGCCAAAAACATTCAGTACTTC.

The rearrangement links TRBV11-2 to TRBJ2-6, with 9 nucleotides matching TRBD1. The CDR3 covers 17 residues. Per germline, CDR1 SGHAT and CDR2 FQNNGV. The V gene end was trimmed by 6 bases and the J gene end by 0 bases; junction bases not matched to a gene: 6. The CDR3 reads CASRPGQGSSGANVLTF. In nucleotides, the CDR3 is TGTGCCAGCAGGCCGGGACAGGGAAGCTCTGGGGCCAACGTCCTGACTTTC. The complete variable domain, with remaining parts taken from reference TRBV11-2 and TRBJ2-6, reads EAGVAQSPRYKIIEKRQSVAFWCNPISGHATLYWYQQILGQGPKLLIQFQNNGVVDDSQLPKDRFSAERLKGVDSTLKIQPAKLEDSAVYLCASRPGQGSSGANVLTFGAGSRLTVL.

This clone came up a few times. The chain is built from TRBV6-1 and TRBJ1-6, with a tentative D call TRBD1 (5 bases). This CDR3 spans 13 amino acids. Germline values: CDR1 MNHNS, CDR2 SASEGT. V was clipped by 3 bases and J by 8 bases, with 8 bases between them. CDR3 protein: CASSDRDYSPLHF. The CDR3 nucleotides are TGTGCCAGCAGTGACAGGGATTATTCACCCCTCCACTTT.